The source of this T cell receptor (beta chain) is a study of T cell repertoires in ileal Crohn's disease. About the research overall: About half of patients got postoperative therapy: some 11 thiopurines, 18 anti-TNF.

Generated by immunoSEQ multiplex PCR, the TCRdb table keeps only in-frame clones and is missing some. The sample has approximately 17,000 clones; about 90% are singletons. Study-wide findings and caveats: Active smokers at surgery had more clonal expansions than non-smokers. Mucosal expansions were suggested to be mainly CD8 T cells.

Eligibility required adulthood, ileal or ileocolonic Crohn's disease and indicated ileocolonic resection. Germline V gives CDR1 SEHNR, CDR2 FQNEAQ (reference sequence). Trimming removed 3 bases from V and 4 bases from J, with 7 bases in between. The CDR3 runs to 13 residues. Details on this clone: Its target is not known.

This TCR was sampled from an adult with Crohn's disease. This sequence joins TRBV7-9 and TRBJ1-5; D remains unclear. The sample consisted of ileal tissue. This CDR3 reads CASSLSVNQPQHF. DNA of the CDR3: TGTGCCAGCAGCTTGTCAGTAAATCAGCCCCAGCATTTT.